The T cell receptor beta chain described here comes from a study of OX40 agonist ivuxolimab in advanced cancers. Looking at the study overall: Hepatocellular carcinoma, melanoma, renal cell or head and neck cancer affected the dose-escalation patients.

In germline, CDR1 is SGDLS, CDR2 YYNGEE. Trimming cost V 4 bases and J 5 bases; bases outside gene matches: 9. The CDR3 totals 16 residues. Only in-frame clones appear in the TCRdb table, and some are missing; sequencing was by immunoSEQ multiplex PCR. Altogether under 50,000 clones are present, 75% to 80% being singletons, with the ten largest covering 7.9%. The chain has TRBV9 and TRBJ2-1; 10 bases match TRBD2. The clonotype comes from an adult with an advanced solid tumor such as melanoma, head and neck, liver or kidney cancer. The sequences come from CD4+ or CD8+ T cells sorted from blood, collected in a trial of the OX40 agonist ivuxolimab. The CDR3, as DNA: TGTGCCAGCAGCACCCGACTAGCGGGCCAAAACAATGAGCAGTTCTTC. Translation: CASSTRLAGQNNEQFF.